A single sample gave rise to the 10 T cell receptor beta chains below, sequenced in a study of OX40 agonist ivuxolimab in advanced cancers. Method: immunoSEQ multiplex PCR; TCRdb's copy keeps in-frame clones and lacks some. The table lists 65,000 to 85,000 clones, around 90% of them singletons. The source material was CD4+ or CD8+ T cells sorted from blood, sampled in a trial of the OX40 agonist ivuxolimab. The source is an adult with an advanced solid tumor such as melanoma, head and neck, liver or kidney cancer.

The chain joins TRBV28 to TRBJ1-2; 8 bases align to TRBD1. The V gene's germline CDR1 is MDHEN and CDR2 SYDVKM. V lost 7 bases, J lost 7 bases, and 5 bases stayed unmatched. The CDR3 length is 12 residues. CDR3 nucleotide sequence: TGTGCCAGCAAGGACAGGGATGGTGGCTACACCTTC. It codes for CASKDRDGGYTF.

V is TRBV27 and J is TRBJ2-2, with 7 bases lining up with TRBD1. The CDR3 runs to 15 residues. With 5 bases clipped from V and 1 base from J, the junction kept 4 bases outside the gene matches. Germline V gives CDR1 MNHEY, CDR2 SMNVEV (reference sequence). CDR3 protein: CASSLTGLNTGELFF. The CDR3 DNA reads TGTGCCAGCAGTCTGACAGGGTTGAACACCGGGGAGCTGTTTTTT.

The chain has TRBV29-1 and TRBJ2-1, with D maybe TRBD2 (5 bases). This CDR3 region has 12 residues. Germline lookup yields CDR1 SQVTM and CDR2 ANQGSEA. The germline V and J ends were trimmed by 7 bases and 10 bases, with 17 bases remaining between them. The CDR3 bases are TGCAGCGCCACAAGAGGGCCCCCCGAGCAGTTCTTC. Amino acid sequence: CSATRGPPEQFF.

V usage is TRBV5-1 and J usage is TRBJ1-2, with D hard to call. CDR3 length equals 12 residues. V was trimmed by 4 bases and J by 0 bases, leaving 4 bases between them. CDR1 and CDR2 from the germline V gene are SGHRS and YFSETQ. As DNA, the CDR3 is TGCGCCAGCAGCCGTTCTAACTATGGCTACACCTTC. It translates to CASSRSNYGYTF.

This chain connects TRBV7-3 to TRBJ2-2; D gene uncertain. Germline V gives CDR1 SGHTA, CDR2 FQGTGA. This CDR3 contains 10 residues. The ends were cut back, 5 bases at V and 7 bases at J, with 2 bases in the middle. CDR3 sequence reads: CASSNGELFF. The CDR3 nucleotides are TGTGCCAGCAGCAACGGGGAGCTGTTTTTT.

The V call is TRBV9, the J call TRBJ2-6, with a tentative D call TRBD1 (6 bases). The CDR3 totals 19 residues. Trimming pared 0 bases from V and 1 base from J, leaving 17 bases between. Germline V gives CDR1 SGDLS, CDR2 YYNGEE. The CDR3 DNA reads as TGTGCCAGCAGCGTAGAGGGGGTACGGGGTTTGTCTGGGGCCAACGTCCTGACTTTC. Amino acids: CASSVEGVRGLSGANVLTF.

The gene calls are TRBV7-2 and TRBJ1-4; 8 nucleotides agree with TRBD1. J lost 12 bases, V lost 1 base, and 4 bases had no gene match. The CDR3 loop spans 13 amino acids. The germline V gene encodes CDR1 SGHTA and CDR2 FQGNSA. The CDR3 protein is CASSLGGDRQLFF. CDR3 sequence (DNA): TGTGCCAGCAGCTTAGGGGGGGACAGGCAACTGTTTTTT.

V is TRBV6-5 and J is TRBJ2-5; D is ambiguous. Looked up from germline, CDR1 is MNHEY and CDR2 is SVGAGI. Deletions cut 2 bases from V and 1 base from J, with 11 bases between. CDR3 length: 15 amino acids. Here the CDR3 reads CASSYVGKAQETQYF. Written as DNA, the CDR3 is TGTGCCAGCAGTTACGTAGGGAAGGCCCAAGAGACCCAGTACTTC.

J is TRBJ2-2 and V is TRBV21-1; TRBD1 is taken as the D call from the table, unchecked against the DNA. TRBV21-1 is designated a pseudogene. The CDR3 is made up of 17 amino acids. In DNA, the CDR3 is TGTGCCAGAGAAGACGAGACAGCATCGAAGAACACCGGGGAGCTGTTTTTT. It codes for CAREDETASKNTGELFF.

The V gene is TRBV11-2, the J gene TRBJ2-5; the D gene could be TRBD1 or TRBD2 (5 bases each). The CDR3 runs to 15 residues. From germline, CDR1 is SGHAT and CDR2 FQNNGV. With 6 bases removed from V and 0 bases from J, the gap between germline ends came to 14 bases. The CDR3 reads CASSRTVGDQETQYF. The CDR3 nucleotides read TGTGCCAGCAGTCGAACGGTGGGGGACCAAGAGACCCAGTACTTC.